A selection of T cell receptor beta chains follows, all from one sample in a study of T cell responses to AZD1222 COVID-19 vaccine. Clones were read by immunoSEQ multiplex PCR, and TCRdb kept only the in-frame ones, dropping some. The sample has about 150,000 clones; approximately 85% are singletons. Sequenced here: peripheral blood, sampled 28 days after the second dose of the MenACWY control vaccine. The receptors were gathered from an adult who received the MenACWY meningococcal vaccine as a control. Each CDR3 is given without its conserved first and last residue. A D gene is named only where the DNA matches it firmly.

CDR3 length: 11
V gene: TRBV10-1
J gene: TRBJ2-2
D gene: NA
CDR3 protein: ASRDPLTGELF

CDR3 length: 10
V gene: TRBV2
J gene: TRBJ1-2
D gene: NA
CDR3 protein: AMRVANYGYT

CDR3 length: 13
V gene: TRBV6-5
J gene: TRBJ1-5
D gene: NA
CDR3 protein: ASRPYRVSNQPQH

CDR3 length: 12
V gene: TRBV6-6
J gene: TRBJ1-3
D gene: NA
CDR3 protein: ASSYHGAGNTIY

CDR3 length: 11
V gene: TRBV19
J gene: TRBJ1-1
D gene: NA
CDR3 protein: ASSIKRGTEAF

CDR3 length: 13
V gene: TRBV9
J gene: TRBJ1-1
D gene: NA
CDR3 protein: ASSVDPRASTEAF

CDR3 length: 13
V gene: TRBV18
J gene: TRBJ1-6
D gene: TRBD1
CDR3 protein: ASSPYQGDNSPLH

CDR3 length: 14
V gene: TRBV28
J gene: TRBJ1-5
D gene: NA
CDR3 protein: ASSFARGGLNQPQH

CDR3 length: 10
V gene: TRBV12-3/TRBV12-4
J gene: TRBJ2-1
D gene: NA
CDR3 protein: ASSLARNEQF

CDR3 length: 15
V gene: TRBV5-1
J gene: TRBJ2-3
D gene: TRBD2
CDR3 protein: ASSPYGLAGGTDTQY

CDR3 length: 12
V gene: TRBV2
J gene: TRBJ1-1
D gene: NA
CDR3 protein: ASKGQMAGTEAF

CDR3 length: 13
V gene: TRBV7-8
J gene: TRBJ1-3
D gene: NA
CDR3 protein: ASSPAAHSGNTIY

CDR3 length: 13
V gene: TRBV9
J gene: TRBJ2-1
D gene: NA
CDR3 protein: ASSVDGRTRDEQF

CDR3 length: 10
V gene: TRBV12-3/TRBV12-4
J gene: TRBJ2-7
D gene: TRBD2
CDR3 protein: ASSPTSGREY

CDR3 length: 17
V gene: TRBV7-2
J gene: TRBJ2-6
D gene: NA
CDR3 protein: ASSLLLLTPRAGANVLT

CDR3 length: 14
V gene: TRBV15
J gene: TRBJ2-1
D gene: TRBD2
CDR3 protein: ATSRDAGLADNEQF

CDR3 length: 13
V gene: TRBV11-2
J gene: TRBJ2-3
D gene: NA
CDR3 protein: ASSPRLRTTDTQY

CDR3 length: 12
V gene: TRBV2
J gene: TRBJ2-2
D gene: NA
CDR3 protein: ASRQGPLTGELF

CDR3 length: 13
V gene: TRBV7-8
J gene: TRBJ1-5
D gene: NA
CDR3 protein: ASSSGTGYNQPQH

CDR3 length: 11
V gene: TRBV28
J gene: TRBJ1-4
D gene: NA
CDR3 protein: ASRERSNEKLF

CDR3 length: 12
V gene: TRBV7-2
J gene: TRBJ1-1
D gene: NA
CDR3 protein: ASSLGKGRTEAF

CDR3 length: 13
V gene: TRBV24-1
J gene: TRBJ1-5
D gene: NA
CDR3 protein: ATSGSGRTNQPQH

CDR3 length: 13
V gene: TRBV5-1
J gene: TRBJ2-5
D gene: NA
CDR3 protein: ASSPGPGIQETQY

CDR3 length: 12
V gene: TRBV5-1
J gene: TRBJ1-1
D gene: NA
CDR3 protein: ASSLGTRNTEAF

CDR3 length: 11
V gene: TRBV6-2/TRBV6-3
J gene: TRBJ2-5
D gene: TRBD2
CDR3 protein: ASSFSGRETQY

CDR3 length: 14
V gene: TRBV5-5
J gene: TRBJ2-5
D gene: TRBD2
CDR3 protein: ASRVRGLATQETQY

CDR3 length: 11
V gene: TRBV5-6
J gene: TRBJ1-1
D gene: NA
CDR3 protein: ASSLGTGRGAF

CDR3 length: 16
V gene: TRBV19
J gene: TRBJ1-1
D gene: TRBD1
CDR3 protein: ASSIVPGQGAGRTEAF

CDR3 length: 11
V gene: TRBV7-9
J gene: TRBJ2-5
D gene: NA
CDR3 protein: ASRAGSRETQY

CDR3 length: 13
V gene: TRBV4-3
J gene: TRBJ2-7
D gene: NA
CDR3 protein: ASSQQDMLGTEQY

CDR3 length: 13
V gene: TRBV24-1
J gene: TRBJ1-2
D gene: TRBD1
CDR3 protein: ATSDGSGTGYGYT

CDR3 length: 12
V gene: TRBV2
J gene: TRBJ2-7
D gene: TRBD1
CDR3 protein: ARPSGTGIRGQY

CDR3 length: 9
V gene: TRBV27
J gene: TRBJ2-6
D gene: NA
CDR3 protein: ATSRANVLT

CDR3 length: 16
V gene: TRBV19
J gene: TRBJ2-1
D gene: TRBD2
CDR3 protein: ASTTLGASGGPFREQF

CDR3 length: 10
V gene: TRBV2
J gene: TRBJ1-1
D gene: NA
CDR3 protein: ASSLFVTEAF

CDR3 length: 11
V gene: TRBV11-2
J gene: TRBJ1-5
D gene: NA
CDR3 protein: ASSFGANQPQH

CDR3 length: 12
V gene: TRBV29-1
J gene: TRBJ2-1
D gene: TRBD2
CDR3 protein: SVHSGGGHNEQF

CDR3 length: 14
V gene: TRBV14
J gene: TRBJ2-3
D gene: TRBD2
CDR3 protein: ASSIRLADPGDTQY

CDR3 length: 11
V gene: TRBV5-1
J gene: TRBJ2-5
D gene: NA
CDR3 protein: ASSLGVQETQY

CDR3 length: 14
V gene: TRBV11-3
J gene: TRBJ1-2
D gene: TRBD1
CDR3 protein: ASSLEAGQGDYGYT

CDR3 length: 12
V gene: TRBV5-4
J gene: TRBJ1-4
D gene: NA
CDR3 protein: ASSPGTTNEKLF

CDR3 length: 14
V gene: TRBV27
J gene: TRBJ2-1
D gene: TRBD2
CDR3 protein: ASSLASGSSAPEQF

CDR3 length: 13
V gene: TRBV7-2
J gene: TRBJ1-5
D gene: NA
CDR3 protein: ASSWGTESNQPQH

CDR3 length: 11
V gene: TRBV12-3/TRBV12-4
J gene: TRBJ2-5
D gene: NA
CDR3 protein: ASSLSGVETQY

CDR3 length: 12
V gene: TRBV5-1
J gene: TRBJ2-5
D gene: NA
CDR3 protein: ASSLVGPQETQY